The text below deals with one T cell receptor beta chain. Clones were sequenced by immunoSEQ multiplex PCR, and TCRdb holds only the in-frame ones, with some missing. The sample records under 350,000 clones, roughly 90% being singletons. V was trimmed by 4 bases and J by 5 bases, leaving 12 bases between them. Germline values: CDR1 SGHDN, CDR2 FVKESK. The CDR3 totals 14 residues. These data belong to a study of blood T cell repertoires in COVID-19. Study details: The origin of the acute and convalescent COVID-19 samples was the United States, Italy and Spain. From T cells, B-cell-depleted T cells, or PBMCs came the material, which was cDNA or gDNA.

Input material: PBMCs or T cells enriched from blood (not recorded which). The clonotype originates from a woman in her thirties or forties who had recovered from COVID-19. The chain couples TRBV14 to TRBJ2-1; tentatively, D is TRBD1 (6 bases). CDR3 nucleotide sequence: TGTGCCAGCAGCCCTGACAGGTTAGACAATGAGCAGTTCTTC. Translation: CASSPDRLDNEQFF.